Below are 6 T cell receptor beta chains sequenced from a single sample in a study of cytomegalovirus exposure and HLA in healthy donors. The PCR ran on 60 Vbeta and 13 Jbeta primers. Measured with immunoSEQ multiplex PCR; TCRdb has only the in-frame clones, and not every one. The sample includes roughly 130,000 clones, 80% of them seen just once. Sequenced sample: PBMCs. Every receptor here comes from a man aged 35 to 55 in good health and CMV-seronegative.

The gene calls are TRBV28 and TRBJ2-7; D remains unclear. The CDR3 spans 15 residues. V was pared by 3 bases and J by 5 bases, with 17 bases between. Germline assignment: CDR1 MDHEN and CDR2 SYDVKM. As DNA, the CDR3 is TGTGCCAGCAGTTTCTACCGGGTCAATAAGGACGAGCAGTACTTC. Its protein is CASSFYRVNKDEQYF.

DNA of the CDR3: TGTGCCAGCAGCTTAGAGTCTGGGTTGGGGGGTTTAAACATTCAGTACTTC. This translates into CASSLESGLGGLNIQYF. V is TRBV7-8 and J is TRBJ2-4; maybe TRBD2 (6 bases). Germline V gives CDR1 SGHVS, CDR2 FQNEAQ. The V and J ends lost 1 base and 6 bases respectively, with 19 bases between them. The CDR3 is made up of 17 amino acids.

CDR3: CASSEYPGEAFF. The CDR3 bases are TGTGCCAGCAGTGAATACCCAGGGGAAGCTTTCTTT. The chain is built from TRBV2 and TRBJ1-1; weak D call: TRBD1 (5 bases). The V gene lost 2 bases and the J gene lost 8 bases, with 9 bases spanning the gap. Germline CDR1 SNHLY, CDR2 FYNNEI. The CDR3 loop spans 12 amino acids.

The chain joins TRBV6-5 to TRBJ2-7, with TRBD1 as a possible D gene (5 bases). CDR3 length: 13 residues. Germline-derived CDR1 and CDR2 are MNHEY and SVGAGI. Trimming left V 2 bases short and J 5 bases short, with 10 bases between. CDR3 DNA sequence: TGTGCCAGCAGTTACCCCAGGGTCGACGAGCAGTACTTC. This translates into CASSYPRVDEQYF.

This clone was seen a handful of times. The chain is built from TRBV28 and TRBJ1-1; no firm D call. Germline CDR1 MDHEN, CDR2 SYDVKM. V shed 6 bases and J shed 5 bases, with 13 bases lying between them. CDR3 size: 13 residues. CDR3 in amino acids: CASSTQSRTEAFF. DNA for the CDR3: TGTGCCAGCAGCACCCAATCTCGGACTGAAGCTTTCTTT.

This chain connects TRBV6-5 to TRBJ2-7, with a tentative D call TRBD1 (6 bases). This CDR3 has 15 residues. Germline V CDR1 and CDR2: MNHEY, SVGAGI. V was pared by 1 base and J by 2 bases, with 12 bases between. This CDR3 reads CASSYFAGVTYEQYF. In DNA, the CDR3 is TGTGCCAGCAGTTACTTTGCAGGGGTCACCTACGAGCAGTACTTC.